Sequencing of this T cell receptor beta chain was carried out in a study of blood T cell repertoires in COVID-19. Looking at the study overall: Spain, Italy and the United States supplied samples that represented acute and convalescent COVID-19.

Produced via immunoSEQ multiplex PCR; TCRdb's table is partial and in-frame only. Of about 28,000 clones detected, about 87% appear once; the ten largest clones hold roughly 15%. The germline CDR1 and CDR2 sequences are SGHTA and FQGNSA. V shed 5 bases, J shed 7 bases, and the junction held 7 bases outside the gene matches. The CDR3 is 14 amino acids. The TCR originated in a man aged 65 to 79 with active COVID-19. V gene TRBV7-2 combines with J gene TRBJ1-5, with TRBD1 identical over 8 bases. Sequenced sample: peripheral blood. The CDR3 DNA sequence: TGTGCCAGCAGCGCCGGACAGGGAGGGCAGCCCCAGCATTTT. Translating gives CASSAGQGGQPQHF. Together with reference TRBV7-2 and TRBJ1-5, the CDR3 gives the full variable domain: GAGVSQSPSNKVTEKGKDVELRCDPISGHTALYWYRQSLGQGLEFLIYFQGNSAPDKSGLPSDRFSAERTGGSVSTLTIQRTQQEDSAVYLCASSAGQGGQPQHFGDGTRLSIL.